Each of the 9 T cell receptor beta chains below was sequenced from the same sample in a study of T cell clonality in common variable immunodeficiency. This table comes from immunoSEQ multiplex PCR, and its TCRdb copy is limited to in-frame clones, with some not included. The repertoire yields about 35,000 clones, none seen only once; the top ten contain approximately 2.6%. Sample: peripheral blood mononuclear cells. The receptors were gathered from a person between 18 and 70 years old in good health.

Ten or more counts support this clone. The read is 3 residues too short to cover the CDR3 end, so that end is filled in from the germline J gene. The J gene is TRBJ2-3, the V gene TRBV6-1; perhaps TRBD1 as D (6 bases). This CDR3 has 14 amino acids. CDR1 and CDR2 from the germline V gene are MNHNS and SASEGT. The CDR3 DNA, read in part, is TGTGCCAGCAGTGAGCGACAGGCTCCCTGGGCG. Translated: CASSERQAPWA. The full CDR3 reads CASSERQAPWAQYF.

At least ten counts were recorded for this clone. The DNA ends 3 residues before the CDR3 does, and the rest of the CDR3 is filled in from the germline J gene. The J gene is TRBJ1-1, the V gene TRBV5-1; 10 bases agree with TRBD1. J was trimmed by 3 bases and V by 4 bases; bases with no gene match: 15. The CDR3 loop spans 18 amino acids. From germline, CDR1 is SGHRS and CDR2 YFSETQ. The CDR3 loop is CASSLRDRGGSSDTEAFF. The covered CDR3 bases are TGCGCCAGCAGCCTCCGGGACAGGGGAGGCTCATCGGACACTGAA.

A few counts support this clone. The CDR3 region is CASWGTSGSDEQFF. The part of the CDR3 DNA that was read is TGTGCCAGCTGGGGGACTAGCGGGTCCGATGAG. J is TRBJ2-1 and V is TRBV2, with TRBD2 identical over 12 bases. The CDR3 end falls 3 residues outside the read, so it is completed with the germline J gene. CDR3 length: 14 residues. Germline V lookup: CDR1 SNHLY, CDR2 FYNNEI. With V trimmed by 8 bases and J by 8 bases, 7 bases remained unmatched.

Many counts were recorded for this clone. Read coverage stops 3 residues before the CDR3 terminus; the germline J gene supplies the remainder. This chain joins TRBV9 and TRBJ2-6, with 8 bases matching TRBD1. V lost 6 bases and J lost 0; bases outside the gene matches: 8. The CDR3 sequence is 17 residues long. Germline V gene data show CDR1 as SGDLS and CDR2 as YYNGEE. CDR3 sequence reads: CASNADRANSGANVLTF. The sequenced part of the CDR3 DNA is TGTGCCAGCAACGCGGACAGGGCCAACTCTGGGGCCAACGTC.

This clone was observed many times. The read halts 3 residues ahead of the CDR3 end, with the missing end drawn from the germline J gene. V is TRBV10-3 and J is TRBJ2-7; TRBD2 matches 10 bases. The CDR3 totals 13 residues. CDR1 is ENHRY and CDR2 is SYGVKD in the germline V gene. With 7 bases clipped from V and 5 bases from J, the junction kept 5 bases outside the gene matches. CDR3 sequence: CAIKASGSDEQYF. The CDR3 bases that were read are TGTGCCATCAAAGCTAGCGGGAGTGACGAG.

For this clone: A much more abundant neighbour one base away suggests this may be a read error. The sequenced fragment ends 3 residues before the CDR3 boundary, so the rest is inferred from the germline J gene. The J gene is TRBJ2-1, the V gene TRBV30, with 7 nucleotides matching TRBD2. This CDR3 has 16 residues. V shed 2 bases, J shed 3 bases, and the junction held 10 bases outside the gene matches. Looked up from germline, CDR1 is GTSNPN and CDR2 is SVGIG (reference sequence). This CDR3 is CAWSPSGRGYYNEQFF. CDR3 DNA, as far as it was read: TGTGCCTGGAGTCCTAGCGGACGGGGATACTACAATGAG.

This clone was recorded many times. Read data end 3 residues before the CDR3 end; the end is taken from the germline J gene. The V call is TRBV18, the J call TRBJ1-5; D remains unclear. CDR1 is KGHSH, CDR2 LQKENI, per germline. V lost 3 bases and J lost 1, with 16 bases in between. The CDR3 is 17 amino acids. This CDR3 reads CASSPDLLLASNQPQHF. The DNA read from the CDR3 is TGTGCCAGCTCACCGGATCTGCTGCTAGCGAGCAATCAGCCC. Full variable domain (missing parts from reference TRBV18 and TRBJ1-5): NAGVMQNPRHLVRRRGQEARLRCSPMKGHSHVYWYRQLPEEGLKFMVYLQKENIIDESGMPKERFSAEFPKEGPSILRIQQVVRGDSAAYFCASSPDLLLASNQPQHFGDGTRLSIL.

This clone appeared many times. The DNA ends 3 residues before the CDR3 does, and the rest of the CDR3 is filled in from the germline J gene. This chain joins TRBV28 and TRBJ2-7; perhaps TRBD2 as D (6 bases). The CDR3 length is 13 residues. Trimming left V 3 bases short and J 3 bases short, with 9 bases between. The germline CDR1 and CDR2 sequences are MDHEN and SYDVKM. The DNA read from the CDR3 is TGTGCCAGCAGTTTTGGAGGGTTCTACGAG. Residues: CASSFGGFYE. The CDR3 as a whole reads CASSFGGFYEQYF.

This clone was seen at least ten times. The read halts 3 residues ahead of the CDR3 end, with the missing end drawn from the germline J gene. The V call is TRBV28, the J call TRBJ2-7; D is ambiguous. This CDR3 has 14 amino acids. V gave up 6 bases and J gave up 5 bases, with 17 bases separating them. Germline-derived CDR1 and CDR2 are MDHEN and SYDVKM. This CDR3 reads CASSLLSRGNEQYF. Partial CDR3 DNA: TGTGCCAGCAGCCTCCTCTCACGTGGCAACGAG.